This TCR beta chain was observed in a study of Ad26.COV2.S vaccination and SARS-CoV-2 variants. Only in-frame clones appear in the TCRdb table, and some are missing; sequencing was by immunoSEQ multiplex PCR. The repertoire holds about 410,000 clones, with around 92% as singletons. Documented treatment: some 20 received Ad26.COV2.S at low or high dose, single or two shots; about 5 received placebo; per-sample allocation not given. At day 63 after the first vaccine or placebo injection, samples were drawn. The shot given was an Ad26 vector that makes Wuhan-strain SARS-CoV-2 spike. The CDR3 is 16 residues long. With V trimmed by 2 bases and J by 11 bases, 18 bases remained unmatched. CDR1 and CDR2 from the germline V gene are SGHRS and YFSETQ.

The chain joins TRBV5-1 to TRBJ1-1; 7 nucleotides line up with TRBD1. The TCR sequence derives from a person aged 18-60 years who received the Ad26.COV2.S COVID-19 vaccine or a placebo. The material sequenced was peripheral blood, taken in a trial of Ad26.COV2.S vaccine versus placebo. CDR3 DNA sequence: TGCGCCAGCAGCTTCGAGGGACAGCCGATCAGCCGAGGGGCTTTCTTT. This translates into CASSFEGQPISRGAFF.